The clone carrying this TCR beta chain has a handful of counts. The sample is drawn from a study of shared clonotypes between healthy human individuals. In the study overall: The study used three CD4 naive, three CD4 memory, two CD8 naive and one CD8 memory plate per donor.

Sequencing was performed with immunoSEQ multiplex PCR; in TCRdb, only in-frame clones are kept and a portion is missing. The repertoire holds roughly 2.6 million clones, with more than 80% as singletons. CDR1 and CDR2 (germline): MNHNY, SVGAGI (reference sequence). Trimming stripped 6 bases from V and 8 bases from J, with 10 bases between. The CDR3 contains 11 residues. This chain uses TRBV6-6 with TRBJ1-2, with a weak D call TRBD1 (6 bases). The clonotype comes from a man aged 18 to 29 in good health. Sequenced material: naive CD4+ T cells sorted from blood. The subset denotes: CD45RA+ positively selected. The CDR3, as DNA: TGTGCCAGCAGCAGGGGTTTAGGCTACACCTTC. Residues: CASSRGLGYTF.